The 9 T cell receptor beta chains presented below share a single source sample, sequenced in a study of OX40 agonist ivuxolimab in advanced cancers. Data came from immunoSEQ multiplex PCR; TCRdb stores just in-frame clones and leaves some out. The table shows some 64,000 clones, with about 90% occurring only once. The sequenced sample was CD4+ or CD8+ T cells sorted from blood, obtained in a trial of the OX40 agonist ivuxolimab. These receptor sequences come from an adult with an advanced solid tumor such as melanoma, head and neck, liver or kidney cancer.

The CDR3 DNA reads as TGTGCCAGCAGCCACGGGGAAAATCAGCCCCAGCATTTT. It encodes CASSHGENQPQHF. The V and J genes are TRBV6-5 and TRBJ1-5; D ambiguous. V was cut by 6 bases and J by 4 bases, with 10 bases left in between. Germline V CDR1 and CDR2: MNHEY, SVGAGI. This CDR3 contains 13 residues.

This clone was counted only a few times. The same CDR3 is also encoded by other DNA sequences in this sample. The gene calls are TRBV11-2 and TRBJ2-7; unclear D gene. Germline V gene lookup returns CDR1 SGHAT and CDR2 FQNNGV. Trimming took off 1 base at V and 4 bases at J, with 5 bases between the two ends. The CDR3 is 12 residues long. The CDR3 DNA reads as TGTGCCAGCAGCTTAGTGGGGTACGAGCAGTACTTC. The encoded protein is CASSLVGYEQYF. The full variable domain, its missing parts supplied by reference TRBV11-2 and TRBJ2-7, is EAGVAQSPRYKIIEKRQSVAFWCNPISGHATLYWYQQILGQGPKLLIQFQNNGVVDDSQLPKDRFSAERLKGVDSTLKIQPAKLEDSAVYLCASSLVGYEQYFGPGTRLTVT.

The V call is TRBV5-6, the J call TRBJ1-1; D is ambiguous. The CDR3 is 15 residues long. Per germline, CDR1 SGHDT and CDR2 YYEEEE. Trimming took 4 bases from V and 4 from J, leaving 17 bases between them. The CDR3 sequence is CASSVGWGWGTEAFF. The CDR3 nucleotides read TGTGCCAGCAGCGTTGGCTGGGGATGGGGCACTGAAGCTTTCTTT.

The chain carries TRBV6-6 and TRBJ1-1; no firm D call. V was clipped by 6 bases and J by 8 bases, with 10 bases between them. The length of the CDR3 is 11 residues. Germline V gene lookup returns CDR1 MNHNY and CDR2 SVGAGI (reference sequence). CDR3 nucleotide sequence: TGTGCCAGCAGCCTTGGCAGGGAAGCTTTCTTT. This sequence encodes CASSLGREAFF.

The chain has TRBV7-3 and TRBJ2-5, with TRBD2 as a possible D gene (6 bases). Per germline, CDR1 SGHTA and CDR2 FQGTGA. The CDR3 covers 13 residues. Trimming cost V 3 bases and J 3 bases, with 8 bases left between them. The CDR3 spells CASSFSGEETQYF. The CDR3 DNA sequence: TGTGCCAGCAGCTTCTCGGGAGAAGAGACCCAGTACTTC.

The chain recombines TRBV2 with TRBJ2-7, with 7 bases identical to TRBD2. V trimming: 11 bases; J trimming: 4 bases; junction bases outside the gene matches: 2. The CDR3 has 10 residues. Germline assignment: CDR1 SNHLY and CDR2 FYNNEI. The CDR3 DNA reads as TGTGCCGGGGGGGATTACGAGCAGTACTTC. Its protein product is CAGGDYEQYF.

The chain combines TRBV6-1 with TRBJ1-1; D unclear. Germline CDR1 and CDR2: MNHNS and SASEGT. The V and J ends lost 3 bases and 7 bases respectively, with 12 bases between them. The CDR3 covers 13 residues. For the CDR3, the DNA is TGTGCCAGCAGTGAGGGCAGGCGGAATGAAGCTTTCTTT. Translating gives CASSEGRRNEAFF.

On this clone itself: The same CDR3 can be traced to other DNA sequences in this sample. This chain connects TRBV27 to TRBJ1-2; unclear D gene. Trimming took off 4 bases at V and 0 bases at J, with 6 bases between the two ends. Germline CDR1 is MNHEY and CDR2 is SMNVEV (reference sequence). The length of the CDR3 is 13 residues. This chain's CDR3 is CASSWAANYGYTF. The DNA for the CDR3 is TGTGCCAGCAGTTGGGCTGCTAACTATGGCTACACCTTC.

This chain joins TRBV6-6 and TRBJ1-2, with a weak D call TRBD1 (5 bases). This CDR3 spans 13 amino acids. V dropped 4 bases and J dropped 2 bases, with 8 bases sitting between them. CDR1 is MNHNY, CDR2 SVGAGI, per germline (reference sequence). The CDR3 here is CASSLGPNYGYTF. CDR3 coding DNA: TGTGCCAGCAGTTTGGGACCAAACTATGGCTACACCTTC.